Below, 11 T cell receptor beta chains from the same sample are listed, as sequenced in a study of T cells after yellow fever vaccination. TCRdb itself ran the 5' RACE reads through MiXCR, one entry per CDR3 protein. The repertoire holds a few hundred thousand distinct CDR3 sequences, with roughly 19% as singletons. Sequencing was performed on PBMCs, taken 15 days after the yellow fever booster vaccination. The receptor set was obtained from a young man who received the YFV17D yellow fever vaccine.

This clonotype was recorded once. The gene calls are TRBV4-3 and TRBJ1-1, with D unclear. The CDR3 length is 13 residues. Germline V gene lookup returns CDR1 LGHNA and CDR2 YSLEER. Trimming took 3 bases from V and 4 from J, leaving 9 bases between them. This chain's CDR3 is CASSHQTGTEAFF. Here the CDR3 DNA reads TGCGCCAGCAGCCACCAAACGGGCACTGAAGCTTTCTTT.

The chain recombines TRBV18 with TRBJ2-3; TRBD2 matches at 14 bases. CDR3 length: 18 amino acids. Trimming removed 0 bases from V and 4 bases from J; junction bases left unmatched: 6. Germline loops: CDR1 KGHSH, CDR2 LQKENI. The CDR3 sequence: CASSPPPGLAGVADTQYF. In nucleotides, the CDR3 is TGTGCCAGCTCACCACCCCCGGGACTAGCGGGAGTGGCAGATACGCAGTATTTT.

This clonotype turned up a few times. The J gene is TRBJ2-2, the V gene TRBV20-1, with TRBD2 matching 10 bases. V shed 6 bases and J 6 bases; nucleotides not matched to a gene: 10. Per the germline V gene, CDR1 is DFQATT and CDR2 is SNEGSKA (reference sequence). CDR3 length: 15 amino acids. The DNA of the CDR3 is TGCAGTGCAGAGATAGCGGGAGGACGATCCGGGGAGCTGTTTTTT. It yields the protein CSAEIAGGRSGELFF.

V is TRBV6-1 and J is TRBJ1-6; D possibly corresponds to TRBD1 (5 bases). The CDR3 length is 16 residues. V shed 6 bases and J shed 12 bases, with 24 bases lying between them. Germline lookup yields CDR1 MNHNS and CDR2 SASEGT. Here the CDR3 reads CASRGGWVSYSGPLHF. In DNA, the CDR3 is TGTGCCAGCAGGGGGGGATGGGTGTCGTATTCGGGACCCCTCCACTTT.

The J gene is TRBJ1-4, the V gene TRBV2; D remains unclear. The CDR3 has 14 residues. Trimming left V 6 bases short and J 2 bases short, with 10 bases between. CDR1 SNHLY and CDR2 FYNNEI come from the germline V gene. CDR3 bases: TGTGCCAGCAGGCGAATGGCCACTAATGAAAAACTGTTTTTT. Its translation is CASRRMATNEKLFF.

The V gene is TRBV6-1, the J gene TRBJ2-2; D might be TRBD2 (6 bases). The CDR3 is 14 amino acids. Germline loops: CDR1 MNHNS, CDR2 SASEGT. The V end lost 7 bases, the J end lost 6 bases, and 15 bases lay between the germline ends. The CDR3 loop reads CASTPPGGAGELFF. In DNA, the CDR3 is TGTGCCAGCACGCCCCCCGGGGGAGCCGGGGAGCTGTTTTTT.

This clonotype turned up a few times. The CDR3 reads CASSLATYRGFRETQYF. The CDR3 DNA reads TGTGCCAGCAGCTTAGCGACGTACAGGGGATTTCGGGAGACCCAGTACTTC. The rearrangement joins TRBV7-8 to TRBJ2-5, with 7 bases that match TRBD1. CDR3 size: 17 residues. V gave up 0 bases and J gave up 5 bases; unmatched junction bases: 12. The germline V gene has CDR1 SGHVS and CDR2 FQNEAQ.

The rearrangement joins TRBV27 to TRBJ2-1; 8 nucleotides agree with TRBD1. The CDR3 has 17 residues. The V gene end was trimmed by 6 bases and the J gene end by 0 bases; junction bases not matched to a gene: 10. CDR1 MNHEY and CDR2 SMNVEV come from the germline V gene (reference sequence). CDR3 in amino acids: CASSRRTGTRSYNEQFF. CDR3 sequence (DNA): TGTGCCAGCAGCCGGCGGACAGGGACCCGCTCCTACAATGAGCAGTTCTTC.

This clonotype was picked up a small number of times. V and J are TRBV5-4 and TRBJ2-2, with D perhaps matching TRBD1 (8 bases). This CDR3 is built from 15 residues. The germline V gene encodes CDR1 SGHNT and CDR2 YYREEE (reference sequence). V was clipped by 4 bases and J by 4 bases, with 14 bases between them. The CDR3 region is CASSQQGEGTGELFF. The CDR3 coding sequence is TGTGCCAGCAGCCAACAGGGGGAGGGCACCGGGGAGCTGTTTTTT.

CDR3 in DNA: TGTGCCAGCAGCAAGTCAATGAACACCGGGGAGCTGTTTTTT. It yields the protein CASSKSMNTGELFF. The chain employs TRBV11-3 and TRBJ2-2; no reliable D call. V lost 5 bases to trimming and J lost 1 base, with 8 bases between them. The CDR3 consists of 14 residues. From germline, CDR1 is SGHNT and CDR2 YENEEA.

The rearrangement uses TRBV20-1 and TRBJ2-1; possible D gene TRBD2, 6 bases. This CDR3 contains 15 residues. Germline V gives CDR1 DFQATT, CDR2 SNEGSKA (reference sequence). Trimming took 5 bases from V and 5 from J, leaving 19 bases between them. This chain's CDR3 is CSAAGTAPPDNEQFF. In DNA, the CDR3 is TGCAGTGCTGCTGGGACTGCACCCCCGGACAATGAGCAGTTCTTC.